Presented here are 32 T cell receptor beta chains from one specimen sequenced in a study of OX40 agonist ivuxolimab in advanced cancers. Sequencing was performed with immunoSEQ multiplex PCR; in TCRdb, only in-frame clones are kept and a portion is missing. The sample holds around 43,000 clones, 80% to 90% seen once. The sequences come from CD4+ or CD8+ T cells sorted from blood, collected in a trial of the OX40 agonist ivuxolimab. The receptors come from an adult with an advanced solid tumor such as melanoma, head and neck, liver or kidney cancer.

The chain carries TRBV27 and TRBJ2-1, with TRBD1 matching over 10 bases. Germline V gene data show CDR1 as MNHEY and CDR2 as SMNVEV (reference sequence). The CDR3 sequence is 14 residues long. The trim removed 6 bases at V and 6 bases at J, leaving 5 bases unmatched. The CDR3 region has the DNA TGTGCCAGCAGGACAGGGGGCGCGAGCAATGAGCAGTTCTTC. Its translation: CASRTGGASNEQFF.

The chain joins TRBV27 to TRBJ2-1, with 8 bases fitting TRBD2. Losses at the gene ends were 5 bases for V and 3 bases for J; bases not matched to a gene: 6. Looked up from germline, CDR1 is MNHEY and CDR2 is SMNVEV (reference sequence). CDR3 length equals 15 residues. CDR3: CASSPGLANYNEQFF. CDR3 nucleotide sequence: TGTGCCAGCAGTCCTGGACTAGCTAACTACAATGAGCAGTTCTTC.

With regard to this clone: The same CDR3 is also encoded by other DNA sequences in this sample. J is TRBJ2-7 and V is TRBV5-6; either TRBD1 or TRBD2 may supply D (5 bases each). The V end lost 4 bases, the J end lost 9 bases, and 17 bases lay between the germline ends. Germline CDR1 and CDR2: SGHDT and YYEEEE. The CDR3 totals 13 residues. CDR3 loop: CASSPGLVPLQYF. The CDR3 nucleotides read TGTGCCAGCAGCCCGGGGCTAGTACCGTTGCAGTACTTC.

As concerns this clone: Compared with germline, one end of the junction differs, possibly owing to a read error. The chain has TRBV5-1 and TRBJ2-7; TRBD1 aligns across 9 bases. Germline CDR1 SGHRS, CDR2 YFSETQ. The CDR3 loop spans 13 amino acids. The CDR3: CAGRRTGDYEQYF. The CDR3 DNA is TGCGCCGGCAGACGGACAGGGGACTACGAGCAGTACTTC.

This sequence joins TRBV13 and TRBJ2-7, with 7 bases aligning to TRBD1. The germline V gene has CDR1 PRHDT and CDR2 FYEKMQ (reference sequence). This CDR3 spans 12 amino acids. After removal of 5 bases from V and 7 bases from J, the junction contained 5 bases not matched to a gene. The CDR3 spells CASSLRQGEQYF. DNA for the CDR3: TGTGCCAGCAGCCTCCGACAGGGTGAGCAGTACTTC. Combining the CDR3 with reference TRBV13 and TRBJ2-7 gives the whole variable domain AAGVIQSPRHLIKEKRETATLKCYPIPRHDTVYWYQQGPGQDPQFLISFYEKMQSDKGSIPDRFSAQQFSDYHSELNMSSLELGDSALYFCASSLRQGEQYFGPGTRLTVT.

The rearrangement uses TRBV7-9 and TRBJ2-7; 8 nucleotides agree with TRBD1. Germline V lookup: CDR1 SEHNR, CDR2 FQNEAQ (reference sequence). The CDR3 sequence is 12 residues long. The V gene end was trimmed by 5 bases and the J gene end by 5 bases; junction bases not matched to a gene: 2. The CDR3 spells CASSPDRDEQYF. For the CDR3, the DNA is TGTGCCAGCAGCCCGGACAGGGACGAGCAGTACTTC.

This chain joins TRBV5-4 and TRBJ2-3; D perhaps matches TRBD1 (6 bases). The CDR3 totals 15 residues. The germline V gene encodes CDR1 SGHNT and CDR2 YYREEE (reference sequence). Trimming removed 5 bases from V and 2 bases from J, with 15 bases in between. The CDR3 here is CASRSPGHPTDTQYF. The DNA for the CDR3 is TGTGCCAGCAGATCCCCGGGACACCCCACAGATACGCAGTATTTT.

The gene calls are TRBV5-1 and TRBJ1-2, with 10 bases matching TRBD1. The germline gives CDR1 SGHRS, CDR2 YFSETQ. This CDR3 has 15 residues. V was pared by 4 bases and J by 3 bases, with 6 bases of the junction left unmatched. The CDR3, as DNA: TGCGCCAGCAGCGGGGCCGGGACAGGGGACTATGGCTACACCTTC. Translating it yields CASSGAGTGDYGYTF.

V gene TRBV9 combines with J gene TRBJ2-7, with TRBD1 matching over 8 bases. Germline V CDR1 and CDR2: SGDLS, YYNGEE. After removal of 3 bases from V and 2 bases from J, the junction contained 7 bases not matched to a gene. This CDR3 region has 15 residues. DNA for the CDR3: TGTGCCAGCAGCGGGACAGGGTTTCCTGCCTACGAGCAGTACTTC. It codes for CASSGTGFPAYEQYF.

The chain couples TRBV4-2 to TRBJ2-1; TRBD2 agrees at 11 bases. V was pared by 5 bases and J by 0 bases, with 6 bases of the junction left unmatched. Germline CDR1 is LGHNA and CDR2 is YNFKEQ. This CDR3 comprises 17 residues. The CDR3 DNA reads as TGTGCCAGCAGCTTACGACTAGCGGGGAGCTCCTACAATGAGCAGTTCTTC. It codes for CASSLRLAGSSYNEQFF.

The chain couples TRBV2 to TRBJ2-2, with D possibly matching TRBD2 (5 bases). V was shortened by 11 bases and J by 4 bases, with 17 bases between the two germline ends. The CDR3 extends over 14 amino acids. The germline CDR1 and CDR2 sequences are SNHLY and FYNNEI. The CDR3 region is CAARTGSVTGELFF. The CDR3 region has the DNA TGTGCCGCTCGTACGGGGTCAGTCACCGGGGAGCTGTTTTTT.

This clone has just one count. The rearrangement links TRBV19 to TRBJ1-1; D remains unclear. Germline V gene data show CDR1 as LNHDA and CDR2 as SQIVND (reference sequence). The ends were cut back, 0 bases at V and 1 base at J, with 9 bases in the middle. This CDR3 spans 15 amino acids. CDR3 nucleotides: TGTGCCAGTAGTATAGATTTGGACCGGAACACTGAAGCTTTCTTT. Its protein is CASSIDLDRNTEAFF.

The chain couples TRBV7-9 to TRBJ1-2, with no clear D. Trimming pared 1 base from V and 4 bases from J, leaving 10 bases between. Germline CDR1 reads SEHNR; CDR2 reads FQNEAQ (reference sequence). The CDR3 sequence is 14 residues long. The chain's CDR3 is CASSLDRLIYGYTF. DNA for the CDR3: TGTGCCAGCAGCTTAGATAGACTGATCTATGGCTACACCTTC.

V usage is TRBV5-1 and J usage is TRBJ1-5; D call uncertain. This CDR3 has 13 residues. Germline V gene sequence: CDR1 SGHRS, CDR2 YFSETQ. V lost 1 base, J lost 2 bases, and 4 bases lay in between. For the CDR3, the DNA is TGCGCCAGCAGCTTGAGGGGCAATCAGCCCCAGCATTTT. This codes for CASSLRGNQPQHF.

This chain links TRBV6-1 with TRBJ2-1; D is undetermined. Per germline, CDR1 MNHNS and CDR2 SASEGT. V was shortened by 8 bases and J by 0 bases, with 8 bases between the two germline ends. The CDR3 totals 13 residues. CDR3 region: CASGRSSYNEQFF. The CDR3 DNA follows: TGTGCCAGCGGACGGAGCTCCTACAATGAGCAGTTCTTC.

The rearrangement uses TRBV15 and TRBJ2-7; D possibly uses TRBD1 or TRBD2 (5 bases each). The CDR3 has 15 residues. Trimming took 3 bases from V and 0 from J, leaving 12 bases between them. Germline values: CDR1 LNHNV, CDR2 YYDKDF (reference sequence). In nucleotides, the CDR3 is TGTGCCACCAGCAGCGGAAGAGGGGCCTCCTACGAGCAGTACTTC. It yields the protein CATSSGRGASYEQYF.

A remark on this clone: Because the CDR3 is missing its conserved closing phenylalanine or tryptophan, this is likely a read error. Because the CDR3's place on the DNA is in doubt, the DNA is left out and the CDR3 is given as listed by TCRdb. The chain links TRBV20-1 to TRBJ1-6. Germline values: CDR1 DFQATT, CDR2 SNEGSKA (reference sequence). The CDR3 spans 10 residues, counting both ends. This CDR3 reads CSARGGAPEI.

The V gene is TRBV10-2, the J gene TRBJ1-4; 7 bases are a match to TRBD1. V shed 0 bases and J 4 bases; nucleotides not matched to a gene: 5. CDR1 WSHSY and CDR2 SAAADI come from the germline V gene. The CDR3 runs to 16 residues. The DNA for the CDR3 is TGCGCCAGCAGTGAGTCGACGGACAGGATTAATGAAAAACTGTTTTTT. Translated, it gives CASSESTDRINEKLFF.

The CDR3 here is CATSRGSSGSDFIQYF. Written as DNA, the CDR3 is TGTGCCACCAGCAGAGGGAGTAGCGGGAGTGACTTCATTCAGTACTTC. The chain carries TRBV15 and TRBJ2-4; 9 positions match TRBD2. V trimming: 1 base; J trimming: 9 bases; junction bases outside the gene matches: 10. The CDR3 consists of 16 residues. In germline, CDR1 is LNHNV, CDR2 YYDKDF (reference sequence).

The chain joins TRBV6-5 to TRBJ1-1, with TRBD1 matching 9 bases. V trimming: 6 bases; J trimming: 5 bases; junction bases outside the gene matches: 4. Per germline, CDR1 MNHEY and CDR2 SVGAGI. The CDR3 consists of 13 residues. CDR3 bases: TGTGCCAGCAGGCGACAGGGGGAGACTGAAGCTTTCTTT. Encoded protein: CASRRQGETEAFF.

CDR3 nucleotide sequence: TGCAGCGTTGCGCCAGTTATCTCTAATGAGCAGTTCTTC. Translating gives CSVAPVISNEQFF. The rearrangement links TRBV29-1 to TRBJ2-1; the D is unclear. V lost 4 bases, J lost 7 bases, and 14 bases lay in between. Germline V gene sequence: CDR1 SQVTM, CDR2 ANQGSEA. The CDR3 contains 13 residues.

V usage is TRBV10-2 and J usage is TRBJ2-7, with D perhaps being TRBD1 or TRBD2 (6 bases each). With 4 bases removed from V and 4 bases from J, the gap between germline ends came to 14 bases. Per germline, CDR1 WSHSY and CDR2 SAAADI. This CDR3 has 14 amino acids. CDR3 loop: CASSGGRGPYEQYF. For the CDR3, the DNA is TGCGCCAGCAGTGGGGGGCGGGGTCCTTACGAGCAGTACTTC.

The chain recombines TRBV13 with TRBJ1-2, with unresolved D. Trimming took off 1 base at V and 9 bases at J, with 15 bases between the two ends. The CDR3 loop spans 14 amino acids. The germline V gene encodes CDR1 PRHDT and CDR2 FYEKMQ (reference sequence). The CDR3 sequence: CASSLDGSWRSYTF. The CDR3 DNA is TGTGCCAGCAGCTTAGATGGGAGCTGGCGGAGCTACACCTTC.

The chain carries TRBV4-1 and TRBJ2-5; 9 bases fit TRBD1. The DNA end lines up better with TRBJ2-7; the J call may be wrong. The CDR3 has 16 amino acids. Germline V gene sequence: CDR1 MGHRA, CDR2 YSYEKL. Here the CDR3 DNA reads TGCGCCAGCAGCCAAGTCAACAGGGGGCGAAATTACGAGCAGTACTTC. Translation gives CASSQVNRGRNYEQYF.

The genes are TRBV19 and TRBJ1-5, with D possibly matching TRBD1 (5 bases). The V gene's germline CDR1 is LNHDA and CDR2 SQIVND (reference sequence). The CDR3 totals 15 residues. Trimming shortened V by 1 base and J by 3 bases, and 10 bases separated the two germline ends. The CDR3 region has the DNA TGTGCCAGTAGTATAGTTGCGGGGGTCAATCAGCCCCAGCATTTT. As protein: CASSIVAGVNQPQHF. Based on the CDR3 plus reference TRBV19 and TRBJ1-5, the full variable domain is DGGITQSPKYLFRKEGQNVTLSCEQNLNHDAMYWYRQDPGQGLRLIYYSQIVNDFQKGDIAEGYSVSREKKESFPLTVTSAQKNPTAFYLCASSIVAGVNQPQHFGDGTRLSIL.

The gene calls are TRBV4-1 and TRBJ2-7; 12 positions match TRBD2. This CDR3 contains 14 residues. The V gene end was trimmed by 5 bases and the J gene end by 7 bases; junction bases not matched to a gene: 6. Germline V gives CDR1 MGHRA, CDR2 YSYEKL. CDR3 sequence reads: CASSSGLAGTEQYF. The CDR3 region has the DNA TGCGCCAGCAGCAGTGGACTAGCGGGAACTGAGCAGTACTTC.

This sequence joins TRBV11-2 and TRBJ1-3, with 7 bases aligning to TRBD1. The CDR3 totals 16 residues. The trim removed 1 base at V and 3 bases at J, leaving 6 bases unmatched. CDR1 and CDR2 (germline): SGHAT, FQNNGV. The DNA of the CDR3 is TGTGCCAGCAGCTTAGCCACAGGGGCCGATGGAAACACCATATATTTT. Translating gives CASSLATGADGNTIYF.

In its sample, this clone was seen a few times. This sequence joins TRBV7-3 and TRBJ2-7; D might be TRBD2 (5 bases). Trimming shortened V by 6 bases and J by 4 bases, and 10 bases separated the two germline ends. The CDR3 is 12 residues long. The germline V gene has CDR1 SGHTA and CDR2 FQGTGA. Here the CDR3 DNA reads TGTGCCAGCAGTTACCCGGGGTACGAGCAGTACTTC. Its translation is CASSYPGYEQYF.

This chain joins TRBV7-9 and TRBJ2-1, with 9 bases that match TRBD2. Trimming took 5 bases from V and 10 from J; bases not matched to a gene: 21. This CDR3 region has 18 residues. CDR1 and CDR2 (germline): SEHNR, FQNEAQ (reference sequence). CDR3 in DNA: TGTGCCAGCAGCGTAGTGCGGGAGGGAAGTAGGCTGCGGAAGGAGCAGTTCTTC. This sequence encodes CASSVVREGSRLRKEQFF.

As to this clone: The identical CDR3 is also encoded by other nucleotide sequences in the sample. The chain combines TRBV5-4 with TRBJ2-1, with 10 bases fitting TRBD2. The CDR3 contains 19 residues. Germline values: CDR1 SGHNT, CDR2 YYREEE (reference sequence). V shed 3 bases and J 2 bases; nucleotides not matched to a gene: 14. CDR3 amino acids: CASSSWDRTSGRAYNEQFF. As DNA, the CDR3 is TGTGCCAGCAGCTCCTGGGACAGGACCAGCGGGAGGGCCTACAATGAGCAGTTCTTC. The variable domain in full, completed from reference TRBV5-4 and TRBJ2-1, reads ETGVTQSPTHLIKTRGQQVTLRCSSQSGHNTVSWYQQALGQGPQFIFQYYREEENGRGNFPPRFSGLQFPNYSSELNVNALELDDSALYLCASSSWDRTSGRAYNEQFFGPGTRLTVL.

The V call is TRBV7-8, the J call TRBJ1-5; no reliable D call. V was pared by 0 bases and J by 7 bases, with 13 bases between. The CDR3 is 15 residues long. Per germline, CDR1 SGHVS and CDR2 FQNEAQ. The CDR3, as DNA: TGTGCCAGCAGCTTAGCAAGTGGTTTTAGGCAGCCCCAGCATTTT. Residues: CASSLASGFRQPQHF.

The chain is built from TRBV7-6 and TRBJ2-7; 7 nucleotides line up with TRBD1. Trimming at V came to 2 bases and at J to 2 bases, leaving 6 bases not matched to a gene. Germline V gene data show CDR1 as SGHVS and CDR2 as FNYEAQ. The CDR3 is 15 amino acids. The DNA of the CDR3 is TGTGCCAGCAGCTTAAGGGACAGAGGGGCCTACGAGCAGTACTTC. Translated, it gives CASSLRDRGAYEQYF.